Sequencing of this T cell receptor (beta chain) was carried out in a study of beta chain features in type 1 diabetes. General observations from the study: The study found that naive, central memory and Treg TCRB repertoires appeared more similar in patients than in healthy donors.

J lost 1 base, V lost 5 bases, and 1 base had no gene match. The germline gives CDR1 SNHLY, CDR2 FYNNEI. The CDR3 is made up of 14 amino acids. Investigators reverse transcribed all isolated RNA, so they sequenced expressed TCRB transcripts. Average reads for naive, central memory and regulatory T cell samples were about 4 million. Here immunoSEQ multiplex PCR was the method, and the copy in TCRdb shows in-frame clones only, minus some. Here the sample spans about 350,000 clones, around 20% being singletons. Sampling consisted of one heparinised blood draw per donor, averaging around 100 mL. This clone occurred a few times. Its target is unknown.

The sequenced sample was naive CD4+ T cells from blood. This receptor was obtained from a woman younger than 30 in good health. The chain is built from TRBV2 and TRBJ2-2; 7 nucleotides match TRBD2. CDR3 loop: CASSSGVNTGELFF. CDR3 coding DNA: TGTGCCAGCAGTAGCGGGGTGAACACCGGGGAGCTGTTTTTT.